These 27 T cell receptor beta chains were sequenced from one sample in a study of cytomegalovirus exposure and HLA in healthy donors. 13 Jbeta primers and 60 Vbeta primers were used for the PCR. The assay was immunoSEQ multiplex PCR, and TCRdb's table has in-frame clones only and misses some. Altogether about 160,000 clones are present, 82% being singletons, with the ten largest covering around 0.91%. The sample comprised PBMCs. The receptors were sampled from a girl aged 2 to 10 in good health and CMV-seropositive.

This chain links TRBV5-1 with TRBJ1-3; D possibly corresponds to TRBD1 (6 bases). Germline assignment: CDR1 SGHRS and CDR2 YFSETQ. The V end was cut by 0 bases, the J end by 2 bases, with 9 bases between. CDR3 size: 15 residues. CDR3: CASSLESGAGNTIYF. The CDR3 DNA reads TGCGCCAGCAGCTTGGAATCAGGGGCTGGAAACACCATATATTTT. The full variable domain, in which reference TRBV5-1 and TRBJ1-3 provide the parts outside the CDR3, is KAGVTQTPRYLIKTRGQQVTLSCSPISGHRSVSWYQQTPGQGLQFLFEYFSETQRNKGNFPGRFSGRQFSNSRSEMNVSTLELGDSALYLCASSLESGAGNTIYFGEGSWLTVV.

This clone was recorded only once. The J gene is TRBJ1-3, the V gene TRBV9; D is unresolved. The CDR3 has 14 residues. Trimming removed 6 bases at V and 0 bases at J, with 10 bases between. Per germline, CDR1 SGDLS and CDR2 YYNGEE. Written as DNA, the CDR3 is TGTGCCAGCAACCCACAACACTCTGGAAACACCATATATTTT. As protein: CASNPQHSGNTIYF.

This sequence joins TRBV30 and TRBJ2-2, with 7 bases identical to TRBD2. V trimming: 2 bases; J trimming: 0 bases; junction bases outside the gene matches: 15. Germline V gene data show CDR1 as GTSNPN and CDR2 as SVGIG (reference sequence). The CDR3 contains 19 residues. Written as DNA, the CDR3 is TGTGCCTGGAGTATTATCACGGTTCTAGCGGCAGCGAACACCGGGGAGCTGTTTTTT. It yields the protein CAWSIITVLAAANTGELFF.

This clone appeared a few times. The genes are TRBV6-5 and TRBJ2-2; 7 bases map to TRBD1. Germline assignment: CDR1 MNHEY and CDR2 SVGAGI. The trim removed 9 bases at V and 3 bases at J, leaving 7 bases unmatched. This CDR3 region has 14 residues. This CDR3 is CASRGPRDTGELFF. The DNA of the CDR3 is TGTGCCAGTAGGGGGCCCCGGGACACCGGGGAGCTGTTTTTT.

V and J are TRBV6-5 and TRBJ1-5; 11 bases agree with TRBD1. V was pared by 5 bases and J by 4 bases, with 4 bases of the junction left unmatched. The V gene's germline CDR1 is MNHEY and CDR2 SVGAGI. This CDR3 is built from 15 residues. The CDR3 reads CASSPGTGGNQPQHF. The CDR3 region has the DNA TGTGCCAGCAGTCCCGGGACAGGGGGTAATCAGCCCCAGCATTTT.

Relative to its sample, this clone is medium-sized (0.01 to 0.1%). The same CDR3 arises from other DNA sequences in this sample as well. Here the CDR3 reads CASSGTSGNTGELFF. DNA for the CDR3: TGTGCCAGCAGTGGGACTAGCGGGAACACCGGGGAGCTGTTTTTT. The gene calls are TRBV6-4 and TRBJ2-2; 10 positions match TRBD2. The CDR3 covers 15 residues. V was pared by 4 bases and J by 1 base, with 0 bases of the junction left unmatched. Germline loops: CDR1 MRHNA, CDR2 SNTAGT.

This rearrangement joins TRBV18 to TRBJ2-3, with 9 nucleotides matching TRBD2. The length of the CDR3 is 16 residues. Losses at the gene ends were 4 bases for V and 2 bases for J; bases not matched to a gene: 7. CDR1 is KGHSH and CDR2 is LQKENI in the germline V gene. CDR3 in amino acids: CASSHLAGRVTDTQYF. The CDR3 nucleotides are TGTGCCAGCTCACACCTAGCGGGAAGGGTCACAGATACGCAGTATTTT.

The CDR3 DNA sequence: TGCGCCAGCAGCTCCCAGGGCACAGATACGCAGTATTTT. Translation gives CASSSQGTDTQYF. The chain joins TRBV5-1 to TRBJ2-3; no clear D gene. With 3 bases removed from V and 1 base from J, the gap between germline ends came to 6 bases. The CDR3 contains 13 residues. The germline V gene has CDR1 SGHRS and CDR2 YFSETQ.

V and J are TRBV5-1 and TRBJ2-7, with 13 positions matching TRBD2. V trimming: 4 bases; J trimming: 4 bases; junction bases outside the gene matches: 5. This CDR3 has 15 amino acids. The V gene's germline CDR1 is SGHRS and CDR2 YFSETQ. CDR3 amino acids: CASSPQTSGRYEQYF. As DNA, the CDR3 is TGCGCCAGCAGCCCACAGACTAGCGGGAGGTACGAGCAGTACTTC.

V usage is TRBV30 and J usage is TRBJ1-1; D is unclear. Trimming took 4 bases from V and 3 from J, leaving 6 bases between them. Germline CDR1 reads GTSNPN; CDR2 reads SVGIG (reference sequence). This CDR3 has 11 amino acids. CDR3 amino acids: CAWMRHTEAFF. The CDR3 DNA reads TGTGCCTGGATGAGGCACACTGAAGCTTTCTTT.

This chain links TRBV9 with TRBJ2-3; perhaps TRBD2 as D (6 bases). Germline V gene data show CDR1 as SGDLS and CDR2 as YYNGEE. V lost 3 bases and J lost 2, with 7 bases in between. CDR3 length: 13 amino acids. DNA of the CDR3: TGTGCCAGCAGCGGGGACTTCACAGATACGCAGTATTTT. Its protein product is CASSGDFTDTQYF.

V and J are TRBV9 and TRBJ2-2, with D tentatively TRBD2 (6 bases). Trimming took off 0 bases at V and 3 bases at J, with 12 bases between the two ends. The CDR3 sequence is 16 residues long. Germline-derived CDR1 and CDR2 are SGDLS and YYNGEE. CDR3 region: CASSVGGESYTGELFF. In nucleotides, the CDR3 is TGTGCCAGCAGCGTAGGGGGGGAGAGTTACACCGGGGAGCTGTTTTTT.

CDR3 amino acids: CASSEALSSGRSSGEQFF. The CDR3 DNA is TGTGCCAGCAGTGAAGCGCTGTCTAGCGGGAGGTCTTCCGGGGAGCAGTTCTTC. This chain uses TRBV6-1 with TRBJ2-1; 11 nucleotides line up with TRBD2. CDR3 size: 18 residues. Germline CDR1 MNHNS, CDR2 SASEGT. With 0 bases clipped from V and 10 bases from J, the junction kept 14 bases outside the gene matches.

This chain joins TRBV30 and TRBJ2-1; tentative D call: TRBD1 (5 bases). V lost 5 bases to trimming and J lost 12 bases, with 17 bases between them. In germline, CDR1 is GTSNPN, CDR2 SVGIG (reference sequence). The CDR3 covers 12 residues. The CDR3 nucleotides are TGTGCCTGGGGCCCCCAGGGTCAAGGGCAGTTCTTC. Protein sequence: CAWGPQGQGQFF. Together with reference TRBV30 and TRBJ2-1, the CDR3 gives the full variable domain: SQTIHQWPATLVQPVGSPLSLECTVEGTSNPNLYWYRQAAGRGLQLLFYSVGIGQISSEVPQNLSASRPQDRQFILSSKKLLLSDSGFYLCAWGPQGQGQFFGPGTRLTVL.

CDR3 DNA: TGTGCCAGCGGTTCGAGGCACACTGAAGCTTTCTTT. This codes for CASGSRHTEAFF. The chain recombines TRBV7-9 with TRBJ1-1; D ambiguous. The CDR3 totals 12 residues. Trimming took 8 bases from V and 3 from J, leaving 10 bases between them. Germline assignment: CDR1 SEHNR and CDR2 FQNEAQ (reference sequence). The full variable domain, rest sourced from reference TRBV7-9 and TRBJ1-1, is DTGVSQNPRHKITKRGQNVTFRCDPISEHNRLYWYRQTLGQGPEFLTYFQNEAQLEKSRLLSDRFSAERPKGSFSTLEIQRTEQGDSAMYLCASGSRHTEAFFGQGTRLTVV.

CDR3 in amino acids: CASSPGVGNIQYF. The CDR3 DNA is TGTGCCAGTAGCCCAGGGGTAGGAAACATTCAGTACTTC. V is TRBV19 and J is TRBJ2-4, with a tentative D call TRBD1 (6 bases). Germline V gives CDR1 LNHDA, CDR2 SQIVND (reference sequence). The V gene lost 6 bases and the J gene lost 6 bases, with 12 bases spanning the gap. CDR3 length: 13 amino acids.

CDR3 DNA sequence: TGTGCCTGGGATTCTAGCGGGAACCTAGAGACCCAGTACTTC. Translation: CAWDSSGNLETQYF. The chain links TRBV30 to TRBJ2-5, with 9 bases lining up with TRBD2. V lost 5 bases to trimming and J lost 4 bases; unmatched junction nucleotides: 8. Looked up from germline, CDR1 is GTSNPN and CDR2 is SVGIG (reference sequence). The CDR3 is 14 residues long. Supplemented by reference TRBV30 and TRBJ2-5, the full variable domain reads SQTIHQWPATLVQPVGSPLSLECTVEGTSNPNLYWYRQAAGRGLQLLFYSVGIGQISSEVPQNLSASRPQDRQFILSSKKLLLSDSGFYLCAWDSSGNLETQYFGPGTRLLVL.

V is TRBV6-1 and J is TRBJ2-7; TRBD1 agrees at 10 bases. V was clipped by 5 bases and J by 3 bases; unmatched bases: 4. This CDR3 is 14 amino acids long. Germline V gene lookup returns CDR1 MNHNS and CDR2 SASEGT. The CDR3 loop is CASSPGQGFYEQYF. DNA of the CDR3: TGTGCCAGCAGTCCGGGACAGGGGTTCTACGAGCAGTACTTC.

This clone occurred a few times. The chain employs TRBV6-6 and TRBJ2-2, with 13 positions matching TRBD2. The germline V gene encodes CDR1 MNHNY and CDR2 SVGAGI (reference sequence). The CDR3 extends over 16 amino acids. V dropped 8 bases and J dropped 5; count of bases not matched to a gene: 8. In DNA, the CDR3 is TGTGCCAGCGCCCAACTAGCGGGAGGGCCTACCGGGGAGCTGTTTTTT. Its protein is CASAQLAGGPTGELFF.

The rearrangement links TRBV27 to TRBJ1-4; no clear D gene. The CDR3 is 16 residues long. The V gene's germline CDR1 is MNHEY and CDR2 SMNVEV (reference sequence). Trimming stripped 4 bases from V and 0 bases from J, with 12 bases between. Here the CDR3 DNA reads TGTGCCAGCAGTTCCGGGATCAGAGCAACTAATGAAAAACTGTTTTTT. Its translation: CASSSGIRATNEKLFF.

The J gene is TRBJ1-2, the V gene TRBV6-5, with 8 bases lining up with TRBD1. J gave up 8 bases and V 5 bases, and 10 bases lay outside the gene matches. The CDR3 covers 14 residues. In germline, CDR1 is MNHEY, CDR2 SVGAGI. The CDR3 spells CASSISGTGEGYTF. CDR3 bases: TGTGCCAGCAGTATTTCCGGGACAGGAGAAGGCTACACCTTC.

The chain recombines TRBV28 with TRBJ1-2, with no clear D. V was clipped by 5 bases and J by 0 bases, with 10 bases between them. The CDR3 length is 14 residues. Germline loops: CDR1 MDHEN, CDR2 SYDVKM. CDR3 DNA sequence: TGTGCCAGCAGTCCCGCGACACCTAACTATGGCTACACCTTC. It translates to CASSPATPNYGYTF.

This sequence joins TRBV29-1 and TRBJ2-1; maybe TRBD2 (7 bases). The CDR3 totals 14 residues. The V end lost 7 bases, the J end lost 4 bases, and 17 bases lay between the germline ends. CDR1 and CDR2 (germline): SQVTM, ANQGSEA. This chain's CDR3 is CSGGRGGMYNEQFF. As DNA, the CDR3 is TGCAGCGGAGGAAGGGGGGGCATGTACAATGAGCAGTTCTTC.

Comment on this clone: Other DNA sequences in this specimen translate into the identical CDR3. V and J are TRBV30 and TRBJ2-5; no clear D. Per germline, CDR1 GTSNPN and CDR2 SVGIG (reference sequence). The V end lost 1 base, the J end lost 3 bases, and 3 bases lay between the germline ends. The length of the CDR3 is 11 residues. CDR3 sequence (DNA): TGTGCCTGGAGTGCCAAAGAGACCCAGTACTTC. Translated: CAWSAKETQYF. Full variable domain (missing parts from reference TRBV30 and TRBJ2-5): SQTIHQWPATLVQPVGSPLSLECTVEGTSNPNLYWYRQAAGRGLQLLFYSVGIGQISSEVPQNLSASRPQDRQFILSSKKLLLSDSGFYLCAWSAKETQYFGPGTRLLVL.

As concerns this clone: This CDR3 is also generated by other DNA sequences in the sample. The V and J genes are TRBV5-1 and TRBJ2-5; D gene uncertain. CDR3 length: 12 residues. V lost 5 bases and J 4 bases, leaving 9 bases between the germline ends. The V gene's germline CDR1 is SGHRS and CDR2 YFSETQ. CDR3 residues: CASSRDRETQYF. For the CDR3, the DNA is TGCGCCAGCAGTCGAGATAGAGAGACCCAGTACTTC.

CDR3 sequence (DNA): TGTGCCAGCAGTGAACCCCACCTCCCCAGCGGGGGCAACACTGAAGCTTTCTTT. Amino acids: CASSEPHLPSGGNTEAFF. This chain connects TRBV6-1 to TRBJ1-1; a possible D gene is TRBD1 (6 bases). The germline CDR1 and CDR2 sequences are MNHNS and SASEGT. The V gene lost 2 bases and the J gene lost 2 bases, with 21 bases spanning the gap. CDR3 size: 18 residues.

A single count supports this clone. The chain joins TRBV7-8 to TRBJ2-5; D unresolved. Germline V gene lookup returns CDR1 SGHVS and CDR2 FQNEAQ. The CDR3 has 16 amino acids. V was cut by 1 base and J by 0 bases, with 12 bases left in between. DNA of the CDR3: TGTGCCAGCAGCTTAGATGAGACTTCGTACCAAGAGACCCAGTACTTC. Residues: CASSLDETSYQETQYF.